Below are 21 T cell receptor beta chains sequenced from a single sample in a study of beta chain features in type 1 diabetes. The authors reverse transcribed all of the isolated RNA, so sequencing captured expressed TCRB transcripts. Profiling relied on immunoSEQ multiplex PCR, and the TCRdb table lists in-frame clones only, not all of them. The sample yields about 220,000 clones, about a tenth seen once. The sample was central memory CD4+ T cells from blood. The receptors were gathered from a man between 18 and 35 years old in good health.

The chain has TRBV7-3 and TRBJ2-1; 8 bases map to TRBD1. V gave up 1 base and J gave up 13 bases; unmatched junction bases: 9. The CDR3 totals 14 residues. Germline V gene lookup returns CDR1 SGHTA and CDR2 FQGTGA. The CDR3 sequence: CASSLNPSGTGQFF. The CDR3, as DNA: TGTGCCAGCAGCTTAAATCCCTCCGGGACAGGACAGTTCTTC.

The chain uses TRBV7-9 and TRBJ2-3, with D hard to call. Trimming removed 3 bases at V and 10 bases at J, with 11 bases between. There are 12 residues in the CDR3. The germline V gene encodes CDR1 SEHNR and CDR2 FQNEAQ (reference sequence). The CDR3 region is CASSLSPVPQYF. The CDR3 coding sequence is TGTGCCAGCAGCTTGAGCCCCGTTCCGCAGTATTTT. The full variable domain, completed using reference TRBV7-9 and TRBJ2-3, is DTGVSQNPRHKITKRGQNVTFRCDPISEHNRLYWYRQTLGQGPEFLTYFQNEAQLEKSRLLSDRFSAERPKGSFSTLEIQRTEQGDSAMYLCASSLSPVPQYFGPGTRLTVL.

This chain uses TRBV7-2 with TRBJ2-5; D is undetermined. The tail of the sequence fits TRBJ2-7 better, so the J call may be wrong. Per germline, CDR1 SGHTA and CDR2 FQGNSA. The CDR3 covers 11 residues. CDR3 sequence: CASSPATEQYF. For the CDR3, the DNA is TGTGCCAGCAGCCCGGCTACCGAGCAGTACTTC.

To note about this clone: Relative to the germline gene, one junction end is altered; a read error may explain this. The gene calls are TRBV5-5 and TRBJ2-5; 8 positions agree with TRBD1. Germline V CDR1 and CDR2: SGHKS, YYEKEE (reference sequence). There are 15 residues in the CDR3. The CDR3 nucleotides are TGCGCCAGCAGCCCGACAGGGGTAGGGCAAGAGACCCAGTACTTC. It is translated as CASSPTGVGQETQYF.

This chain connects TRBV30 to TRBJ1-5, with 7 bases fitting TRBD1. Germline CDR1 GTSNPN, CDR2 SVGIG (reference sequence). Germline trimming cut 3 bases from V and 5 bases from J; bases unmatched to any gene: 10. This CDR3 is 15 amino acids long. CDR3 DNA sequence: TGTGCCTGGAGGAACCGACAGGGAAGTCATCAGCCCCAGCATTTT. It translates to CAWRNRQGSHQPQHF.

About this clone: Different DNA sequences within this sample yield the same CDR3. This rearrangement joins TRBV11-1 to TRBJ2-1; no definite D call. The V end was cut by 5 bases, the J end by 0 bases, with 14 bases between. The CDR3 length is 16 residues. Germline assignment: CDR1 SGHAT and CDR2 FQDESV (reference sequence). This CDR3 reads CASSATPYLSYNEQFF. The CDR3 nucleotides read TGTGCCAGCAGCGCGACCCCATACCTCTCCTACAATGAGCAGTTCTTC.

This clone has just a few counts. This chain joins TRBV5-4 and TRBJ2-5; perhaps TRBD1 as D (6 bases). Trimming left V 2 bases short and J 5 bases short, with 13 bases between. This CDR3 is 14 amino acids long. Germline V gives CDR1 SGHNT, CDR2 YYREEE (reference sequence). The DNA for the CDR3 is TGTGCCAGCAGCTTTCCAGGGGACGGGGAGACCCAGTACTTC. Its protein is CASSFPGDGETQYF. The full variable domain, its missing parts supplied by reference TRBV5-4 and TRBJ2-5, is ETGVTQSPTHLIKTRGQQVTLRCSSQSGHNTVSWYQQALGQGPQFIFQYYREEENGRGNFPPRFSGLQFPNYSSELNVNALELDDSALYLCASSFPGDGETQYFGPGTRLLVL.

The CDR3 reads CASSYASTNTGELFF. CDR3 coding DNA: TGTGCCAGCAGTTACGCCAGTACGAACACCGGGGAGCTGTTTTTT. This chain links TRBV6-6 with TRBJ2-2, with D unresolved. Per germline, CDR1 MNHNY and CDR2 SVGAGI (reference sequence). This CDR3 region has 15 residues. V was clipped by 2 bases and J by 0 bases, with 7 bases between them.

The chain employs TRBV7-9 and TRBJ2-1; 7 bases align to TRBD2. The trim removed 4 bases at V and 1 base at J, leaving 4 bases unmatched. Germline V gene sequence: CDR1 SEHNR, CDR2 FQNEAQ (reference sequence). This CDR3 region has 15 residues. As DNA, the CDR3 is TGTGCCAGCAGCTCTAGCGGAAGGTCCTACAATGAGCAGTTCTTC. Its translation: CASSSSGRSYNEQFF.

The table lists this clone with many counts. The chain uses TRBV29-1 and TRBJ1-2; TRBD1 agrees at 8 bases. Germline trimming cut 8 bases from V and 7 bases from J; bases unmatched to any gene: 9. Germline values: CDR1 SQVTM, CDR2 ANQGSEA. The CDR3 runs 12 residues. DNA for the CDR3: TGCAGCTCCTCGACAGGGGACTTTGGCTACACCTTC. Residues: CSSSTGDFGYTF. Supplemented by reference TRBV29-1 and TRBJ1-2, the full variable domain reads SAVISQKPSRDICQRGTSLTIQCQVDSQVTMMFWYRQQPGQSLTLIATANQGSEATYESGFVIDKFPISRPNLTFSTLTVSNMSPEDSSIYLCSSSTGDFGYTFGSGTRLTVV.

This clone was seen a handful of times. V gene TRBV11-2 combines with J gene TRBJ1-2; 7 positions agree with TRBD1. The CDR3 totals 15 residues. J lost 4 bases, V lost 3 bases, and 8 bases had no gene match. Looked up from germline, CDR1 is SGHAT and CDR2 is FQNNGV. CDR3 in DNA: TGTGCCAGCAGCTTTTCGACAGGGTCTAGCTATGGCTACACCTTC. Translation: CASSFSTGSSYGYTF.

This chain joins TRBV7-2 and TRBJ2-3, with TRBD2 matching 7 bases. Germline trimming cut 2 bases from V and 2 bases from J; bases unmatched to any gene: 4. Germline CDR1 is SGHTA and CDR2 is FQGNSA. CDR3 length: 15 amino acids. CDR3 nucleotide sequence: TGTGCCAGCAGCTTACGGCGGGAGTCCACAGATACGCAGTATTTT. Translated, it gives CASSLRRESTDTQYF. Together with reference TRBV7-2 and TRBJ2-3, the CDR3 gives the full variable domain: GAGVSQSPSNKVTEKGKDVELRCDPISGHTALYWYRQSLGQGLEFLIYFQGNSAPDKSGLPSDRFSAERTGGSVSTLTIQRTQQEDSAVYLCASSLRRESTDTQYFGPGTRLTVL.

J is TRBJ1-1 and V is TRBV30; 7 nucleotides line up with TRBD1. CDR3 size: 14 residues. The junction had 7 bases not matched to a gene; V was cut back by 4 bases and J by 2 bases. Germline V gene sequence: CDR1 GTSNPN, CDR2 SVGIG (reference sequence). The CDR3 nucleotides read TGTGCCTGGAACCCAGGGGGGGGTAACACTGAAGCTTTCTTT. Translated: CAWNPGGGNTEAFF.

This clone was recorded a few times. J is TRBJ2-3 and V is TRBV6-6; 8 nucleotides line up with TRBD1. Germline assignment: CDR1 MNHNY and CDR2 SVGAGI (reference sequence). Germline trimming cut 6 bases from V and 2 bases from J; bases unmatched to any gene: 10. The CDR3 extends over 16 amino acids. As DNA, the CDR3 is TGTGCCAGCAGCGCAGGGGGCCGTAGATCCACAGATACGCAGTATTTT. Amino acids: CASSAGGRRSTDTQYF.

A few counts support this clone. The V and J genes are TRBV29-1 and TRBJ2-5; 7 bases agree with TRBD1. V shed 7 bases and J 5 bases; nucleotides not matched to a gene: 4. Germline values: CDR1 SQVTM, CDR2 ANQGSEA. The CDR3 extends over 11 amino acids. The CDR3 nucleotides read TGCAGCGGACAGGGTTGGGAGACCCAGTACTTC. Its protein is CSGQGWETQYF.

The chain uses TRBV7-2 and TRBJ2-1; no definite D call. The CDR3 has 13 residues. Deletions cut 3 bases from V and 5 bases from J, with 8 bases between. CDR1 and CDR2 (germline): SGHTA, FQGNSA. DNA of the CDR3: TGTGCCAGCAGCTTGTCGATCCACAATGAGCAGTTCTTC. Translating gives CASSLSIHNEQFF. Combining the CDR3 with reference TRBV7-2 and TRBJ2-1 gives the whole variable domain GAGVSQSPSNKVTEKGKDVELRCDPISGHTALYWYRQSLGQGLEFLIYFQGNSAPDKSGLPSDRFSAERTGGSVSTLTIQRTQQEDSAVYLCASSLSIHNEQFFGPGTRLTVL.

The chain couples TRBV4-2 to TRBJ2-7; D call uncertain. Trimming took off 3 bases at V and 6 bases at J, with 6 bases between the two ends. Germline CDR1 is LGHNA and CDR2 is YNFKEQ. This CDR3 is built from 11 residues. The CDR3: CASSQNSEQYF. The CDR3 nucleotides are TGTGCCAGCAGCCAGAATAGCGAGCAGTACTTC.

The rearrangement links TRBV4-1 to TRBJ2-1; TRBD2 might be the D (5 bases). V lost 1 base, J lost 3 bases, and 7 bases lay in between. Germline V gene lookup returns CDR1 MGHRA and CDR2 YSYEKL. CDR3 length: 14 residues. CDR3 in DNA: TGCGCCAGCAGCCAAGTAGCGCACTACAATGAGCAGTTCTTC. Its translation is CASSQVAHYNEQFF.

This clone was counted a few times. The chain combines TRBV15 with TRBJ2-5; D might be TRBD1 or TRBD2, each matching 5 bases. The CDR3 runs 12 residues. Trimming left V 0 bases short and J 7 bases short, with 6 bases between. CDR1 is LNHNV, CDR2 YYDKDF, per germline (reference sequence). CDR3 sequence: CATSRDGGTQYF. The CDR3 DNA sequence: TGTGCCACCAGCAGAGATGGGGGGACCCAGTACTTC.

CDR3 protein: CASSQGINYGYTF. CDR3 sequence (DNA): TGTGCCAGCAGTCAGGGCATTAACTATGGCTACACCTTC. The chain links TRBV2 to TRBJ1-2; D is possibly TRBD1 (5 bases). V dropped 5 bases and J dropped 1 base, with 8 bases sitting between them. This CDR3 is 13 amino acids long. Germline CDR1 is SNHLY and CDR2 is FYNNEI.

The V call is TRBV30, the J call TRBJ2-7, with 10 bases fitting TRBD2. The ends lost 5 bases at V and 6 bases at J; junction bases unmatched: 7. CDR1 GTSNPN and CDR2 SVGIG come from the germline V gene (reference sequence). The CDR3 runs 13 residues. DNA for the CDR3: TGTGCCTGGCAAACTAGCGGGATCTCCGAGCAGTACTTC. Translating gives CAWQTSGISEQYF.